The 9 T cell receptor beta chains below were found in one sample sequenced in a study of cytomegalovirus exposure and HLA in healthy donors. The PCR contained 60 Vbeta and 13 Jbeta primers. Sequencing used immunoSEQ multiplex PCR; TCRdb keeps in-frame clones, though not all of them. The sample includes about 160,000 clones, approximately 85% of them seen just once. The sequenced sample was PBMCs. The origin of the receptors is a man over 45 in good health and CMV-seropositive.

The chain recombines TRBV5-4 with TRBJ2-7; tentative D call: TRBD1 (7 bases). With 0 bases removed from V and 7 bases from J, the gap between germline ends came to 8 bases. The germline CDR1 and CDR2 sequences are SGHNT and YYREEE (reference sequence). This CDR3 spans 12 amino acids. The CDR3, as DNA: TGTGCCAGCAGCTTGGCAGGGGGGGAGCAGTACTTC. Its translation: CASSLAGGEQYF. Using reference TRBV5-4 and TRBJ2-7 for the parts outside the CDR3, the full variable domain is ETGVTQSPTHLIKTRGQQVTLRCSSQSGHNTVSWYQQALGQGPQFIFQYYREEENGRGNFPPRFSGLQFPNYSSELNVNALELDDSALYLCASSLAGGEQYFGPGTRLTVT.

CDR3 nucleotides: TGTGCCACCTCTAGCGGTAGCTCCTACGAGCAGTACTTC. It encodes CATSSGSSYEQYF. The chain carries TRBV6-1 and TRBJ2-7; 7 nucleotides agree with TRBD2. CDR3 size: 13 residues. Germline V CDR1 and CDR2: MNHNS, SASEGT. The V segment lost 10 bases and the J segment 0 bases; nucleotides outside the gene matches: 6.

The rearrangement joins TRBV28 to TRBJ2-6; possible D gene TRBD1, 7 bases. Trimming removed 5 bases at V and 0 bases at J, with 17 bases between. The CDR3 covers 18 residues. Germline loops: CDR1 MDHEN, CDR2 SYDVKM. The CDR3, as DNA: TGTGCCAGCAGTCGAATGGCAGGGGGGAGCTCTGGGGCCAACGTCCTGACTTTC. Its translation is CASSRMAGGSSGANVLTF.

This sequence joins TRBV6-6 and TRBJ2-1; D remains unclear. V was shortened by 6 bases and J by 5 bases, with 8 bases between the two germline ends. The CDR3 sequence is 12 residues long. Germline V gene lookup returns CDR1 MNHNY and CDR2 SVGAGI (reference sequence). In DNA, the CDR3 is TGTGCCAGCAGGTGGGCAGACAATGAGCAGTTCTTC. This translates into CASRWADNEQFF.

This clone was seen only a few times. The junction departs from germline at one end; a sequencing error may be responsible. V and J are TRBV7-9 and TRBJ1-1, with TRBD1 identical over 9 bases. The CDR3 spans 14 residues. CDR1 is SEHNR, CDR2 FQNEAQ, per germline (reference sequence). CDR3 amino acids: CSSSQGQGNTEAFF. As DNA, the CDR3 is TGTTCCAGCAGCCAGGGACAGGGAAACACTGAAGCTTTCTTT.

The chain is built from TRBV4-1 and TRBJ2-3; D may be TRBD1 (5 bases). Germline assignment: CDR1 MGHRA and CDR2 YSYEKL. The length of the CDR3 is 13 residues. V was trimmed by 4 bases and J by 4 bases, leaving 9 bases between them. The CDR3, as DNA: TGCGCCAGCAGCCCTCAGGGCTCAGATACGCAGTATTTT. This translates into CASSPQGSDTQYF.

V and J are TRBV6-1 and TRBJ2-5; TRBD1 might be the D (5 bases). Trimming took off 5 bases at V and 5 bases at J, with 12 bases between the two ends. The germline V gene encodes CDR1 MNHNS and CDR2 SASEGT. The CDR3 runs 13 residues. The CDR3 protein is CASSLQDLETQYF. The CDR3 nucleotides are TGTGCCAGCAGTTTACAGGATTTGGAGACCCAGTACTTC.

The CDR3 here is CASSPSGSSYNEQFF. CDR3 sequence (DNA): TGTGCCAGCAGCCCTAGCGGGAGCTCCTACAATGAGCAGTTCTTC. The V call is TRBV28, the J call TRBJ2-1; 10 bases align to TRBD2. This CDR3 region has 15 residues. CDR1 and CDR2 from the germline V gene are MDHEN and SYDVKM. Trimming at V came to 6 bases and at J to 0 bases, leaving 2 bases not matched to a gene. Based on the CDR3 plus reference TRBV28 and TRBJ2-1, the full variable domain is DVKVTQSSRYLVKRTGEKVFLECVQDMDHENMFWYRQDPGLGLRLIYFSYDVKMKEKGDIPEGYSVSREKKERFSLILESASTNQTSMYLCASSPSGSSYNEQFFGPGTRLTVL.

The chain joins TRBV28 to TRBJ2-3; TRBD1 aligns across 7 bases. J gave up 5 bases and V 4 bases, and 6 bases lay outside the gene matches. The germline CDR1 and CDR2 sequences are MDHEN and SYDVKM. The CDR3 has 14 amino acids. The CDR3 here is CASSSTGSGDTQYF. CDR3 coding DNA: TGTGCCAGCAGTTCGACAGGGTCGGGAGATACGCAGTATTTT.